The clone carrying this T cell receptor beta chain was found many times. As yet, its antigen is unknown. These data come from a study of T-cell reconstitution after alpha-beta-depleted transplantation in children. Unique molecular identifiers were built into the TCRbeta library. TCRdb fed the PCR reads into MiXCR, producing one record per CDR3 protein. This table has 220,000 or so distinct CDR3 sequences, less than 9% appearing once. CDR3 size: 16 residues. With V trimmed by 6 bases and J by 7 bases, 10 bases remained unmatched. Germline V gene data show CDR1 as MDHEN and CDR2 as SYDVKM. Whole-study results and caveats: T-cell counts and diversity at one year following transplant were attributed mainly to newly produced T cells.

The chain joins TRBV28 to TRBJ2-1, with TRBD2 matching 12 bases. The origin of this receptor is a male patient younger than 18 who had a stem cell transplant for acute lymphoblastic leukemia, so the T cells may come from the graft donor. The material was PBMCs, mostly from graft donor cells, obtained 180 days after TCRalphabeta/CD19-depleted stem cell transplant. The CDR3 region is CASSRSLAGGGNEQFF. The CDR3 coding sequence is TGTGCCAGCAGCCGCTCACTAGCGGGAGGAGGTAATGAGCAGTTCTTC.